The T cell receptor beta chain described here comes from a study of cytomegalovirus exposure and HLA in healthy donors. At the level of the study: From some 180 million T cells, an earlier analysis saw roughly 120 million unique TCR beta sequences. Genetic ancestry analysis placed about 80% of the roughly 400 donors that were genotyped in the Caucasian-associated cluster.

As to this clone: No antigen is known for it.

The V gene end was trimmed by 2 bases and the J gene end by 5 bases; junction bases not matched to a gene: 9. Germline CDR1 LGHNA, CDR2 YSLEER. The CDR3 loop spans 18 amino acids. In the PCR, 60 Vbeta and 13 Jbeta primers were used. Here immunoSEQ multiplex PCR was the method, and the copy in TCRdb shows in-frame clones only, minus some. The sample records about 160,000 clones, approximately 80% being singletons. Study conclusions and caveats: The authors later found TCR association rates varying by HLA locus, with DRB1 most and HLA-C fewest. Researchers catalogued 150 or so TCR beta chains as cytomegalovirus-associated.

The sequencing sample was made of PBMCs. The chain combines TRBV4-3 with TRBJ2-3; 14 bases are shared with TRBD2. This TCR was recovered from a male donor in good health and CMV-seronegative. CDR3 nucleotide sequence: TGCGCCAGCAGCCAAACTACGAGACTAGCGGGGGGGATAGATACGCAGTATTTT. Protein product: CASSQTTRLAGGIDTQYF.